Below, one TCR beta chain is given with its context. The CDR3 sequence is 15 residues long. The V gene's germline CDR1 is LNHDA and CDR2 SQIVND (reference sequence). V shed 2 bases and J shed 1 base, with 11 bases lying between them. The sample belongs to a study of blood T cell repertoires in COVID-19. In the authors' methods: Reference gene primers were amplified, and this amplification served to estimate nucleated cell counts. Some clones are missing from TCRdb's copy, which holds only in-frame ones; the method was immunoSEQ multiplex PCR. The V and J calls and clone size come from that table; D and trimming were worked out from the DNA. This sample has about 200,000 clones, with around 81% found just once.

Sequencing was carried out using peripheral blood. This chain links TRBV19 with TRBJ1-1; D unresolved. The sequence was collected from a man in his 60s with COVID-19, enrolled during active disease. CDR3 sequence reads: CASSIPRNSNTEAFF. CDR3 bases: TGTGCCAGTAGTATACCCAGGAACTCGAACACTGAAGCTTTCTTT.